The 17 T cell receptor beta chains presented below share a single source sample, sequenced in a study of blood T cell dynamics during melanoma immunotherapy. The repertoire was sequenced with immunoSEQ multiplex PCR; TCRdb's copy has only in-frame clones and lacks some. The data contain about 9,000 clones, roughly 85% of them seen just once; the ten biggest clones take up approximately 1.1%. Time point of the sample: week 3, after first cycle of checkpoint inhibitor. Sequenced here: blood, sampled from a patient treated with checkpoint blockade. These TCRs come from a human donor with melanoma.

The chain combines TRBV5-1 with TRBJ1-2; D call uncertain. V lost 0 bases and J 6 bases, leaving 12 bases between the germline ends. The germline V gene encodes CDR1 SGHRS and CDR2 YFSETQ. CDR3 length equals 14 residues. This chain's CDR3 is CASSLDSAFDGYTF. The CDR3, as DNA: TGCGCCAGCAGCTTGGACAGTGCGTTTGATGGCTACACCTTC.

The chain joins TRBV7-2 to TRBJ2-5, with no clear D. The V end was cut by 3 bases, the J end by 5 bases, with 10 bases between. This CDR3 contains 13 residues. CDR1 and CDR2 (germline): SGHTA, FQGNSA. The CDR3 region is CASSLGLRETQYF. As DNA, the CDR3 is TGTGCCAGCAGCTTGGGCCTCAGGGAGACCCAGTACTTC.

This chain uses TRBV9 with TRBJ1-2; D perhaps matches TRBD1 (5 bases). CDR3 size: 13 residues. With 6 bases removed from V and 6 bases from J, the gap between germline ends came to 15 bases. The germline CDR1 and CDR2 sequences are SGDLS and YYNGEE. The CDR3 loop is CASTSPGYDGYTF. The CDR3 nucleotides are TGTGCCAGCACTAGCCCAGGGTATGATGGCTACACCTTC.

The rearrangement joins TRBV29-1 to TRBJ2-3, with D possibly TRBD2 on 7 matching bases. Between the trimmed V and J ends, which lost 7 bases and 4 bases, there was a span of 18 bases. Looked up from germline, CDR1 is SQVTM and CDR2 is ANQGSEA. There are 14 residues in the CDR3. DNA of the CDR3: TGCAGCGCCTTGGGGGGGGCAGAGGCAGATACGCAGTATTTT. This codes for CSALGGAEADTQYF.

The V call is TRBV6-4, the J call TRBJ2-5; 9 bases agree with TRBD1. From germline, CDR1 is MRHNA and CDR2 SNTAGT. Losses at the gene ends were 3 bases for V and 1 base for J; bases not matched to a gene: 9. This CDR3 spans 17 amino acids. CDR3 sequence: CASSEEGTGLLQETQYF. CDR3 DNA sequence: TGTGCCAGCAGTGAGGAGGGGACAGGGCTACTCCAAGAGACCCAGTACTTC.

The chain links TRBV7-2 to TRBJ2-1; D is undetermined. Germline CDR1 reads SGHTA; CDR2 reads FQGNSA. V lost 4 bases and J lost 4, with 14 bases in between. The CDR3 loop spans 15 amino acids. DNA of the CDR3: TGTGCCAGCAGCTCACAATCCTCCTATTACAATGAGCAGTTCTTC. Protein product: CASSSQSSYYNEQFF.

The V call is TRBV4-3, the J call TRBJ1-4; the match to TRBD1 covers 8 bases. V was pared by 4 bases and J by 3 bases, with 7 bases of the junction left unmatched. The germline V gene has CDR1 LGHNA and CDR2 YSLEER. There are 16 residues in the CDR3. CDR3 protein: CASSLNWGQANEKLFF. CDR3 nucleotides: TGCGCCAGCAGCCTAAATTGGGGACAGGCTAATGAAAAACTGTTTTTT.

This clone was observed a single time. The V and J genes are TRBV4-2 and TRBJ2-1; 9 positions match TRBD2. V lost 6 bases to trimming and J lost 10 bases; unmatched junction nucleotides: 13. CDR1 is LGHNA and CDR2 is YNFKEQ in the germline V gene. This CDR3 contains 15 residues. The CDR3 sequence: CASRFGTSSPPEQFF. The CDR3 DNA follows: TGTGCCAGCAGGTTCGGGACTAGCTCCCCCCCAGAGCAGTTCTTC.

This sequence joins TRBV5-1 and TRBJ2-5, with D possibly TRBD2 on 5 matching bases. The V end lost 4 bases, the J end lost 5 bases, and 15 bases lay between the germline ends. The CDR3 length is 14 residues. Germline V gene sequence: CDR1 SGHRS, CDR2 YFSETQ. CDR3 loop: CASSQPPSWETQYF. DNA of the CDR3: TGCGCCAGCAGCCAGCCCCCTAGCTGGGAGACCCAGTACTTC.

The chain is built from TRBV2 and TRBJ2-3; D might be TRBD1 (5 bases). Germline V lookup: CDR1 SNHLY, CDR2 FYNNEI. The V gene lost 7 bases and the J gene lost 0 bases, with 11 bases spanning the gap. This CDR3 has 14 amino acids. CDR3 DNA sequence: TGTGCCAGCACTCAGGGAACTAGCACAGATACGCAGTATTTT. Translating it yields CASTQGTSTDTQYF.

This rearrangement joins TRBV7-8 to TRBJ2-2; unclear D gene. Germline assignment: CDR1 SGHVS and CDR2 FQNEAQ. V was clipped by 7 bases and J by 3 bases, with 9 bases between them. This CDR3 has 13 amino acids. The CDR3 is CASTRWDTGELFF. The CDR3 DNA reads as TGTGCCAGCACACGGTGGGACACCGGGGAGCTGTTTTTT.

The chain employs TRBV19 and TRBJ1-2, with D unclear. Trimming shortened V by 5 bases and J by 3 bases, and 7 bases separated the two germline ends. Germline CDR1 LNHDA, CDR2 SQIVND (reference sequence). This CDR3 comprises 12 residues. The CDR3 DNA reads TGTGCCAGTAGTTTACGCGACTATGGCTACACCTTC. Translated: CASSLRDYGYTF.

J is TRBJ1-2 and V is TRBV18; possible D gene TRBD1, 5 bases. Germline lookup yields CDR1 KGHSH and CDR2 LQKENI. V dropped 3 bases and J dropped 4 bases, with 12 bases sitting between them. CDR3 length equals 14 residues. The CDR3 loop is CASSPGTASYGYTF. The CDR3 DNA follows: TGTGCCAGCTCACCCGGGACGGCGAGCTATGGCTACACCTTC. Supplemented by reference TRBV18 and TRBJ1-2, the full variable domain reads NAGVMQNPRHLVRRRGQEARLRCSPMKGHSHVYWYRQLPEEGLKFMVYLQKENIIDESGMPKERFSAEFPKEGPSILRIQQVVRGDSAAYFCASSPGTASYGYTFGSGTRLTVV.

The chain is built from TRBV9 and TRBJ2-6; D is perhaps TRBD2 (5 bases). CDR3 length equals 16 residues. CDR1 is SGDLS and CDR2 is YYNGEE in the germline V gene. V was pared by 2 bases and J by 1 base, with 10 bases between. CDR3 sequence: CASSVNPGSGANVLTF. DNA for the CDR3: TGTGCCAGCAGCGTTAATCCGGGGTCTGGGGCCAACGTCCTGACTTTC.

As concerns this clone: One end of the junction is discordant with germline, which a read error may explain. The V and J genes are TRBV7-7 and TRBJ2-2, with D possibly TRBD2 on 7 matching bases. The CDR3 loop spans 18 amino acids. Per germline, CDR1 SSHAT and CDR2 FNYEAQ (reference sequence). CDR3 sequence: CASSLVRGGAIPDGELFF. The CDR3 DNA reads TGTGCTAGCAGCTTAGTACGCGGGGGCGCCATCCCCGACGGGGAGCTGTTTTTT.

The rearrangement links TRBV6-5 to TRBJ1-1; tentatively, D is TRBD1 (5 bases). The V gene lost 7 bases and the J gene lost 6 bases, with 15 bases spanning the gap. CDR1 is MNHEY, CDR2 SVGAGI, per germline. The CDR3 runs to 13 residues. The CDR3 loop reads CASTTRGGAEAFF. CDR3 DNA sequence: TGTGCCAGCACCACACGAGGAGGGGCTGAAGCTTTCTTT.

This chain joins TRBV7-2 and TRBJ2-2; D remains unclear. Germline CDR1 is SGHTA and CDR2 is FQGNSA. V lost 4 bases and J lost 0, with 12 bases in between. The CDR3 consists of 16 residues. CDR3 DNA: TGTGCCAGCAGCTCCTACAGACCCCCGAACACCGGGGAGCTGTTTTTT. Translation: CASSSYRPPNTGELFF. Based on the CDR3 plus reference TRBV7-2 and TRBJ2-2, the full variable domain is GAGVSQSPSNKVTEKGKDVELRCDPISGHTALYWYRQSLGQGLEFLIYFQGNSAPDKSGLPSDRFSAERTGGSVSTLTIQRTQQEDSAVYLCASSSYRPPNTGELFFGEGSRLTVL.